A selection of T cell receptor beta chains follows, all from one sample in a study of PD-L1 blockade in urothelial cancer. The repertoire was sequenced with immunoSEQ multiplex PCR; TCRdb's copy has only in-frame clones and lacks some. Of about 90,000 clones in the sample, 90% were seen once. The sequences come from PBMCs, collected around atezolizumab (anti-PD-L1) treatment. These receptors were obtained from a man between 60 and 70 years old with urothelial cancer. CDR3s include the opening cysteine and the closing phenylalanine or tryptophan. D genes are given only for firm matches. The size entry is marked missing in some rows and otherwise reads once, few, many or a size class.

>NA|TRBV7-2|TRBJ2-7|NA
TGTGCCAGCAGCTTAGTTCAGGGATCCTACGAGCAGTACTTC
CASSLVQGSYEQYF
>once|TRBV2|TRBJ1-1|NA
TGTGCCAGCAATGGGGGGGGCGGGAACACTGAAGCTTTCTTT
CASNGGGGNTEAFF
>NA|TRBV10-2|TRBJ2-5|NA
TGCGCCAGCAGTCAGATCCAAGAGACCCAGTACTTC
CASSQIQETQYF
>NA|TRBV28|TRBJ2-7|NA
TGTGCCAGCAGTTCGACAGAATACGAGCAGTACTTC
CASSSTEYEQYF
>NA|TRBV9|TRBJ2-5|TRBD1
TGTGCCAGCGGCTCAGGGGGCGATTCGCTACAAGAGACCCAGTACTTC
CASGSGGDSLQETQYF
>few|TRBV5-1|TRBJ1-1|TRBD1
TGCGCCAGCCGCCCCGGGACAGCGAACACTGAAGCTTTCTTT
CASRPGTANTEAFF
>NA|TRBV30|TRBJ2-3|TRBD2
TGTGCCTGGCGATGGGCGGGGGGCACAGATACGCAGTATTTT
CAWRWAGGTDTQYF
>NA|TRBV30|TRBJ2-7|NA
TGTGCCTGGACCCCGATACTAGGGGGCGAGCAGTACTTC
CAWTPILGGEQYF
>NA|TRBV9|TRBJ2-3|TRBD2
TGTGCCAGCAGCACGAGCGGGGGGCCTGGAGATACGCAGTATTTT
CASSTSGGPGDTQYF
>NA|TRBV27|TRBJ2-2|TRBD2
TGTGCCAGCAGTCCCCGGGGGGGGGCGGGCTCCACCGGGGAGCTGTTTTTT
CASSPRGGAGSTGELFF
>NA|TRBV10-3|TRBJ2-5|TRBD1
TGTGCCATCAACCCGGACAGGGATGGAGAGACCCAGTACTTC
CAINPDRDGETQYF
>NA|TRBV12-5|TRBJ1-1|NA
TGTGCTAGTGGTTTGGATCCCTACACTGAAGCTTTCTTT
CASGLDPYTEAFF
>few|TRBV10-1|TRBJ1-6|NA
TGCGCCAGCAGTGACGGCTCCTATAATTCACCCCTCCACTTT
CASSDGSYNSPLHF
>NA|TRBV15|TRBJ2-1|NA
TGTGCCACCAGCAGAGCGAATAGAAATGAGCAGTTCTTC
CATSRANRNEQFF
>NA|TRBV9|TRBJ2-6|NA
TGTGCCAGCAGCGTAAAACAGGGCAATCCCGGGGCCAACGTCCTGACTTTC
CASSVKQGNPGANVLTF
>NA|TRBV4-3|TRBJ2-7|NA
TGCGCCAGCAGCCAAGATCTAACGGGTGAGCAGTACTTC
CASSQDLTGEQYF
>NA|TRBV5-8|TRBJ1-5|NA
TGTGCCAGCAGCATACAGGGTGGGAGCAATCAGCCCCAGCATTTT
CASSIQGGSNQPQHF
>NA|TRBV9|TRBJ2-3|NA
TGTGCCAGCAGCGTACGAAGCCAGGGGTCCACAGATACGCAGTATTTT
CASSVRSQGSTDTQYF
>NA|TRBV5-4|TRBJ2-5|NA
TGTGCCAGCAGCTTGAAGGGTCCCAGAGGGGAGACCCAGTACTTC
CASSLKGPRGETQYF
>NA|TRBV5-4|TRBJ1-4|TRBD1
TGTGCCAGCAGCACCGACAGGGGCTTTCCTAATGAAAAACTGTTTTTT
CASSTDRGFPNEKLFF
>NA|TRBV29-1|TRBJ2-2|NA
TGCAGCGCCCGTGGAGGGCCGAACACCGGGGAGCTGTTTTTT
CSARGGPNTGELFF
>NA|TRBV4-1|TRBJ2-2|NA
TGCGCCAGCAGCCAACGATATCGGGGGGCCTACACCGGGGAGCTGTTTTTT
CASSQRYRGAYTGELFF
>NA|TRBV2|TRBJ2-5|TRBD1
TGTGCCAGCAGTCAACAGGGGGACAGGGTCTGGGAGACCCAGTACTTC
CASSQQGDRVWETQYF
>NA|TRBV28|TRBJ2-7|NA
TGTGCCAGCAGTTTATCCGGGGGTGTCGGCGAGCAGTACTTC
CASSLSGGVGEQYF
>NA|TRBV27|TRBJ2-6|NA
TGTGCCAGCAGATATACCAGGGTGCCTGGGGCCAACGTCCTGACTTTC
CASRYTRVPGANVLTF
>once|TRBV5-5|TRBJ2-7|TRBD1
TGTGCCAGCAGCGATCCCGGGACAGTATACGAGCAGTACTTC
CASSDPGTVYEQYF
>NA|TRBV11-3|TRBJ2-3|TRBD1
TGTGCCAGCAGCCTCGGACAGGACCCCACAGATACGCAGTATTTT
CASSLGQDPTDTQYF
>NA|TRBV5-1|TRBJ2-1|TRBD2
TGCGCCAGCAGCTACGGACTAGCGGGGGGAAGGGATGAGCAGTTCTTC
CASSYGLAGGRDEQFF
>NA|TRBV9|TRBJ2-7|NA
TGTGCCAGCAGCGTAGGGACAGCCACCTACGAGCAGTACTTC
CASSVGTATYEQYF
>NA|TRBV5-1|TRBJ2-5|NA
TGCGCCAGCAGCTTGGCCGACGGGGGAAGAGAGACCCAGTACTTC
CASSLADGGRETQYF
>NA|TRBV21-1|TRBJ2-3|NA
TGTGCCAGCAGCAAATGGAAGTCCGGGCGGGGGAACACAGATACGCAGTATTTT
CASSKWKSGRGNTDTQYF
>NA|TRBV7-3|TRBJ2-3|TRBD2
TGTGCCAGCAGCTCTGGACTAGCGGGGGGAACCCCAGATACGCAGTATTTT
CASSSGLAGGTPDTQYF
>NA|TRBV18|TRBJ1-1|NA
TGTGCCAGCTCCCCGAGACAGGACTTGAACACTGAAGCTTTCTTT
CASSPRQDLNTEAFF
>NA|TRBV28|TRBJ2-7|NA
TGTGCCAGCTGCCGCGGATACGAGCAGTACTTC
CASCRGYEQYF
>NA|TRBV19|TRBJ2-5|NA
TGTGCCAGTAGTATACGGCCTAGCCAAGAGACCCAGTACTTC
CASSIRPSQETQYF
>NA|TRBV5-1|TRBJ1-1|TRBD1
TGCGCCAGCAGCCCGAGGGGGCACAGAGTGAACACTGAAGCTTTCTTT
CASSPRGHRVNTEAFF
>NA|TRBV19|TRBJ1-1|NA
TGTGCCAGTAGTATAGACGTTCTGGCTCCGGAAGCTTTCTTT
CASSIDVLAPEAFF
>NA|TRBV7-2|TRBJ2-3|TRBD2
TGTGCCAGCAGCTTGGCAGGCGGGGGGGCCGAAGATACGCAGTATTTT
CASSLAGGGAEDTQYF
>NA|TRBV7-2|TRBJ2-3|TRBD1
TGTGCCAGCAGCCCAAACAGACAGGGGACGCAGTATTTT
CASSPNRQGTQYF
>NA|TRBV10-2|TRBJ1-4|NA
TGCGCCAGCAGTGACGGGGTTTTCGAAAAACTGTTTTTT
CASSDGVFEKLFF
>NA|TRBV4-2|TRBJ2-2|TRBD2
TGTGCCAGCAGCCAAGAAATGGGCGGGAGTGGGAACACCGGGGAGCTGTTTTTT
CASSQEMGGSGNTGELFF
>NA|TRBV28|TRBJ1-2|NA
TGTGCCAGCAGTTTATTAGGTGCTGGTACACAGGCGGCGATCCATGGCTACACCTTC
CASSLLGAGTQAAIHGYTF
>few|TRBV5-8|TRBJ1-3|NA
TGTGCCAGCAGTCTTAATCAGGTCTCTGGAAACACCATATATTTT
CASSLNQVSGNTIYF
>NA|TRBV10-3|TRBJ2-7|NA
TGTGCCATCTGGGCCGGCTCCTACGAGCAGTACTTC
CAIWAGSYEQYF
>NA|TRBV2|TRBJ2-7|NA
TGTGCCAGCAGATCAATGAGTAACTCCTACGAGCAGTACTTC
CASRSMSNSYEQYF
>NA|TRBV7-2|TRBJ2-1|TRBD2
TGTGCCAGCAGCTTATTGGGCGGGGGGGCCGAGAATGAGCAGTTCTTC
CASSLLGGGAENEQFF
>NA|TRBV5-1|TRBJ2-3|TRBD2
TGCGCCAGCAGCTCGGGACTAGTGTCTCCTAGCACAGATACGCAGTATTTT
CASSSGLVSPSTDTQYF